The 26 T cell receptor beta chains below all came from one sample that was sequenced in a study of cytomegalovirus exposure and HLA in healthy donors. With 60 Vbeta and 13 Jbeta primers, the PCR was carried out. Sequenced by immunoSEQ multiplex PCR; TCRdb stores in-frame clones only, minus some. The sample includes tens of thousands of clones. The sample was PBMCs. The receptors were sampled from a female donor in good health and CMV-seropositive.

The chain is built from TRBV19 and TRBJ1-5; TRBD1 matches at 10 bases. Germline loops: CDR1 LNHDA, CDR2 SQIVND (reference sequence). V shed 7 bases, J shed 0 bases, and the junction held 6 bases outside the gene matches. This CDR3 region has 16 residues. CDR3 protein: CASIKTGGYSNQPQHF. In nucleotides, the CDR3 is TGTGCCAGTATAAAGACAGGGGGCTATAGCAATCAGCCCCAGCATTTT.

The chain has TRBV4-1 and TRBJ2-1, with 7 positions matching TRBD2. Germline-derived CDR1 and CDR2 are MGHRA and YSYEKL. V was clipped by 1 base and J by 8 bases; unmatched bases: 14. This CDR3 has 17 residues. CDR3 DNA: TGCGCCAGCAGCCAAGCCGAAATGAGAGGGAGGGTGTATGAGCAGTTCTTC. Protein sequence: CASSQAEMRGRVYEQFF.

This sequence joins TRBV6-5 and TRBJ1-2; the match to TRBD1 covers 11 bases. Germline CDR1 reads MNHEY; CDR2 reads SVGAGI. The CDR3 has 16 amino acids. Trimming at V came to 2 bases and at J to 4 bases, leaving 6 bases not matched to a gene. DNA for the CDR3: TGTGCCAGCAGTTACAGCGGACAGGGGGCAGGCTATGGCTACACCTTC. This encodes CASSYSGQGAGYGYTF.

V gene TRBV29-1 combines with J gene TRBJ2-3, with 10 bases matching TRBD1. CDR3 size: 12 residues. Germline V lookup: CDR1 SQVTM, CDR2 ANQGSEA. CDR3 nucleotide sequence: TGCAGTGGGACAGGGGCGACAGATACGCAGTATTTT. Protein sequence: CSGTGATDTQYF.

V and J are TRBV6-5 and TRBJ2-1; the match to TRBD2 covers 8 bases. CDR1 MNHEY and CDR2 SVGAGI come from the germline V gene. This CDR3 region has 15 residues. Trimming removed 0 bases from V and 5 bases from J; junction bases left unmatched: 3. This chain's CDR3 is CASSYSGGGNNEQFF. The CDR3 region has the DNA TGTGCCAGCAGTTACTCGGGCGGGGGGAACAATGAGCAGTTCTTC.

This CDR3 is CASSPRYSPNQPQHF. As DNA, the CDR3 is TGTGCCAGCTCACCACGGTACAGTCCCAATCAGCCCCAGCATTTT. The rearrangement uses TRBV18 and TRBJ1-5; no definite D call. This CDR3 spans 15 amino acids. Germline CDR1 KGHSH, CDR2 LQKENI. The germline V and J ends were trimmed by 1 base and 3 bases, with 10 bases remaining between them.

The chain uses TRBV2 and TRBJ1-2; TRBD1 matches at 8 bases. Trimming took 4 bases from V and 8 from J; bases not matched to a gene: 6. Looked up from germline, CDR1 is SNHLY and CDR2 is FYNNEI. The CDR3 runs to 13 residues. CDR3 in amino acids: CASSARGQEGYTF. Here the CDR3 DNA reads TGTGCCAGCAGTGCCAGGGGGCAGGAGGGCTACACCTTC.

The chain is built from TRBV5-1 and TRBJ2-5, with TRBD2 matching 11 bases. J lost 4 bases, V lost 5 bases, and 10 bases had no gene match. The CDR3 loop spans 16 amino acids. The germline CDR1 and CDR2 sequences are SGHRS and YFSETQ. The CDR3 DNA follows: TGCGCCAGCAGAAAGGCCACTAGCGGGGGTCGAGAGACCCAGTACTTC. It codes for CASRKATSGGRETQYF.

The V gene is TRBV5-1, the J gene TRBJ1-1; D call uncertain. Germline loops: CDR1 SGHRS, CDR2 YFSETQ. CDR3 size: 13 residues. The V and J ends lost 4 bases and 1 base respectively, with 8 bases between them. CDR3 residues: CASSSPPNTEAFF. The CDR3 region has the DNA TGCGCCAGCAGCAGCCCACCGAACACTGAAGCTTTCTTT.

This chain links TRBV6-6 with TRBJ2-3; 9 nucleotides match TRBD2. The germline gives CDR1 MNHNY, CDR2 SVGAGI (reference sequence). The CDR3 contains 16 residues. Unmatched junction bases numbered 3, after V lost 2 bases and J lost 0 bases. The CDR3 loop is CASSYTAGGSTDTQYF. Here the CDR3 DNA reads TGTGCCAGCAGTTACACGGCGGGGGGGAGCACAGATACGCAGTATTTT.

The rearrangement uses TRBV19 and TRBJ1-2, with a tentative D call TRBD1 (6 bases). This CDR3 is built from 17 residues. The V and J ends lost 7 bases and 6 bases respectively, with 27 bases between them. Germline CDR1 and CDR2: LNHDA and SQIVND (reference sequence). CDR3: CASNDGGGTSTGNGYTF. The CDR3 DNA follows: TGTGCCAGTAATGACGGGGGGGGCACCTCCACGGGAAATGGCTACACCTTC.

This chain uses TRBV11-2 with TRBJ2-5; 7 bases agree with TRBD2. CDR1 is SGHAT and CDR2 is FQNNGV in the germline V gene. J gave up 4 bases and V 4 bases, and 6 bases lay outside the gene matches. There are 14 residues in the CDR3. CDR3 bases: TGTGCCAGCAGCTCTACTAGCGTGGGAGAGACCCAGTACTTC. This translates into CASSSTSVGETQYF.

The chain uses TRBV4-2 and TRBJ2-3; D perhaps matches TRBD2 (6 bases). CDR1 is LGHNA and CDR2 is YNFKEQ in the germline V gene. The V gene lost 0 bases and the J gene lost 8 bases, with 15 bases spanning the gap. The CDR3 runs to 15 residues. CDR3 nucleotides: TGTGCCAGCAGCCAAGAACTAGCAGCCCTAGCTACGCAGTATTTT. Translating gives CASSQELAALATQYF.

The rearrangement links TRBV19 to TRBJ2-7, with TRBD2 matching over 14 bases. The ends lost 5 bases at V and 6 bases at J; junction bases unmatched: 6. The CDR3 loop spans 15 amino acids. CDR1 LNHDA and CDR2 SQIVND come from the germline V gene (reference sequence). In DNA, the CDR3 is TGTGCCAGTAGTTCCGGACTAGCGGGAGGTCTCGAGCAGTACTTC. This gives the protein CASSSGLAGGLEQYF.

J is TRBJ2-7 and V is TRBV4-2, with TRBD2 matching over 8 bases. Germline CDR1 and CDR2: LGHNA and YNFKEQ. Losses at the gene ends were 1 base for V and 0 bases for J; bases not matched to a gene: 5. The CDR3 length is 16 residues. The chain's CDR3 is CASSQGLAGSSYEQYF. Here the CDR3 DNA reads TGTGCCAGCAGCCAAGGGCTAGCGGGTAGCTCCTACGAGCAGTACTTC.

This sequence joins TRBV7-9 and TRBJ2-1; a possible D gene is TRBD1 (5 bases). This CDR3 region has 14 residues. Deletions cut 7 bases from V and 4 bases from J, with 14 bases between. Per germline, CDR1 SEHNR and CDR2 FQNEAQ (reference sequence). In DNA form, the CDR3 reads TGTGCCAGCACCTTGGGGCAGGCTTACAATGAGCAGTTCTTC. The encoded protein is CASTLGQAYNEQFF.

The rearrangement links TRBV7-2 to TRBJ1-2, with D possibly TRBD1 on 5 matching bases. The CDR3 loop spans 15 amino acids. The V end lost 3 bases, the J end lost 8 bases, and 19 bases lay between the germline ends. Germline assignment: CDR1 SGHTA and CDR2 FQGNSA. The CDR3 loop is CASSLGGIRVKGYTF. CDR3 nucleotide sequence: TGTGCCAGCAGCTTGGGGGGGATCCGGGTAAAGGGCTACACCTTC.

The chain is built from TRBV7-8 and TRBJ1-1; 10 bases line up with TRBD1. J was trimmed by 4 bases and V by 4 bases; bases with no gene match: 9. Per germline, CDR1 SGHVS and CDR2 FQNEAQ. CDR3 length equals 16 residues. This CDR3 is CASSSTGQGTVTEAFF. The CDR3 DNA reads TGTGCCAGCAGCTCGACGGGACAGGGGACGGTCACTGAAGCTTTCTTT.

V usage is TRBV9 and J usage is TRBJ2-7; D is possibly TRBD1 (5 bases). The V end was cut by 0 bases, the J end by 0 bases, with 10 bases between. Germline lookup yields CDR1 SGDLS and CDR2 YYNGEE. The CDR3 extends over 15 amino acids. The CDR3 DNA is TGTGCCAGCAGCGTAGATGAGACAGTCTCCTACGAGCAGTACTTC. It yields the protein CASSVDETVSYEQYF. Complete variable domain (other parts from reference TRBV9 and TRBJ2-7): DSGVTQTPKHLITATGQRVTLRCSPRSGDLSVYWYQQSLDQGLQFLIQYYNGEERAKGNILERFSAQQFPDLHSELNLSSLELGDSALYFCASSVDETVSYEQYFGPGTRLTVT.

This chain links TRBV12-5 with TRBJ2-3; 9 bases fit TRBD2. Germline loops: CDR1 LGHNT, CDR2 FRNRAP. This CDR3 region has 16 residues. V was clipped by 5 bases and J by 4 bases; unmatched bases: 10. CDR3 sequence reads: CASGPVGSGGPDTQYF. In DNA, the CDR3 is TGTGCTAGTGGTCCGGTCGGGAGCGGGGGGCCAGATACGCAGTATTTT.

The V gene is TRBV4-1, the J gene TRBJ2-1; perhaps TRBD1 as D (5 bases). Per the germline V gene, CDR1 is MGHRA and CDR2 is YSYEKL. The CDR3 extends over 14 amino acids. V was pared by 1 base and J by 8 bases, with 12 bases between. Here the CDR3 DNA reads TGCGCCAGCAGCCAAGTTCAATGGGGCGATGAGCAGTTCTTC. Its protein product is CASSQVQWGDEQFF.

The chain couples TRBV7-2 to TRBJ1-2; TRBD1 matches at 8 bases. The CDR3 loop spans 14 amino acids. With V trimmed by 5 bases and J by 4 bases, 6 bases remained unmatched. Looked up from germline, CDR1 is SGHTA and CDR2 is FQGNSA. The CDR3 spells CASSRQQGVYGYTF. The CDR3 nucleotides read TGTGCCAGCAGCCGCCAACAGGGGGTCTATGGCTACACCTTC.

This chain links TRBV20-1 with TRBJ2-7; D ambiguous. CDR1 DFQATT and CDR2 SNEGSKA come from the germline V gene (reference sequence). The germline V and J ends were trimmed by 3 bases and 6 bases, with 6 bases remaining between them. The CDR3 has 10 residues. Written as DNA, the CDR3 is TGCAGTGCTAGCGTAATCGAGCAGTACTTC. Protein: CSASVIEQYF.

CDR3 sequence (DNA): TGCGCCAGCAGCCCCAGAGCGGACAGAGATACGCAGTATTTT. Encoded protein: CASSPRADRDTQYF. The genes are TRBV5-1 and TRBJ2-3, with D maybe TRBD1 (6 bases). The CDR3 is 14 residues long. The V and J ends lost 4 bases and 5 bases respectively, with 14 bases between them. Germline CDR1 SGHRS, CDR2 YFSETQ.

This chain links TRBV11-2 with TRBJ2-5; D might be TRBD2 (7 bases). The V gene lost 1 base and the J gene lost 2 bases, with 11 bases spanning the gap. Germline CDR1 and CDR2: SGHAT and FQNNGV. This CDR3 is built from 15 residues. For the CDR3, the DNA is TGTGCCAGCAGCTTAGGGGGGGGCCTACAAGAGACCCAGTACTTC. It encodes CASSLGGGLQETQYF.

This chain links TRBV11-3 with TRBJ2-7; TRBD1 aligns across 9 bases. The CDR3 length is 15 residues. Germline lookup yields CDR1 SGHNT and CDR2 YENEEA. V shed 6 bases and J 2 bases; nucleotides not matched to a gene: 8. The CDR3 sequence is CASRPGQGLAYEQYF. The DNA for the CDR3 is TGTGCCAGCAGACCGGGACAGGGCCTAGCCTACGAGCAGTACTTC.